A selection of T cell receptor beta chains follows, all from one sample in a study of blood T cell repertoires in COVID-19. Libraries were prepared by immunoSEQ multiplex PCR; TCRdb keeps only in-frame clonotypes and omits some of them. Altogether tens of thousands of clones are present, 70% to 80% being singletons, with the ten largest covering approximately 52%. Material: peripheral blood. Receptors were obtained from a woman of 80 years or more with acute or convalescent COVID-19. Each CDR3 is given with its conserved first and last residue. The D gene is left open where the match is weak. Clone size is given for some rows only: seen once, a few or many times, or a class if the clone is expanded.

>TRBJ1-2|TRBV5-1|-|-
TGCGCCAGCAGCTTGGTAGGGGACTCGAATGGCTACACCTTC
CASSLVGDSNGYTF
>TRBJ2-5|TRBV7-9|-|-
TGTGCCAGCAGCCCAACTAGTCCGGGGGAGACCCAGTACTTC
CASSPTSPGETQYF
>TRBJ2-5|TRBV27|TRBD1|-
TGTGCCAGCGCCCCCGGCCAGGGGGACGGGACCCAGTACTTC
CASAPGQGDGTQYF
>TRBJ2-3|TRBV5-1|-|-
TGCGCCAGCAGCCCCCAGGTCAGTTCAGATACGCAGTATTTT
CASSPQVSSDTQYF
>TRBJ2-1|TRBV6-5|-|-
TGTGCCAGCAGTTACGATACCAGGGTTACTGAGCAGTTCTTC
CASSYDTRVTEQFF
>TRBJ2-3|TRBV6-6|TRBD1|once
TGTGCCAGCAGTCCCCGATTGGGACAGGGGGCGAGAACAGATACGCAGTATTTT
CASSPRLGQGARTDTQYF
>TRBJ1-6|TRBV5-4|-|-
TGTGCCAGCAGCTTGGGGGGACTCGACAATTCACCCCTCCACTTT
CASSLGGLDNSPLHF
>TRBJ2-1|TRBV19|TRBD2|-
TGTGCCAGTAGCGGGATAGCGGGAGGGAGGGAGCAGTTCTTC
CASSGIAGGREQFF
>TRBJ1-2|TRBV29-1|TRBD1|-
TGCAGCGTAACCGGGACAGGGGTGCGCGGCTACACCTTC
CSVTGTGVRGYTF
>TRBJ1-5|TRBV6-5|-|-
TGTGCCAGCAGTCCGCAGTATAGCAATCAGCCCCAGCATTTT
CASSPQYSNQPQHF
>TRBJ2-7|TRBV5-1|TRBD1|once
TGCGCCAGCAGCCAAGGGACAGGCCGGGCCGAGCAGTACTTC
CASSQGTGRAEQYF
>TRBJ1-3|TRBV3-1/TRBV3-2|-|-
TGTGCCAGCAGCCAAGCGACGGCAGGGCCTGGAAACACCATATATTTT
CASSQATAGPGNTIYF
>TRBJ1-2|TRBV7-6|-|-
TGTGCCAGCAGCCCCCCCAGGGGCGTTCGGGCTAACTATGGCTACACCTTC
CASSPPRGVRANYGYTF
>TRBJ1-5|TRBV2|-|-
TGTGCCAGCAGATACCGGGATGCAGGCAATCAGCCCCAGCATTTT
CASRYRDAGNQPQHF
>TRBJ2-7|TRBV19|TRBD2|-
TGTGCCAGTAGTATAGACCTACTAGCGGGAGGCGAGCAGTACTTC
CASSIDLLAGGEQYF
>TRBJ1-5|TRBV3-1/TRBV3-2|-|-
TGTGCCAGCAGCCAAGGAGCCGAGCCCCAGCATTTT
CASSQGAEPQHF
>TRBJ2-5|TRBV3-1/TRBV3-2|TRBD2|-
TGTGCCAGCAGCCAGGGATTTTTAGCGGGAGGGTACAAAGAGACCCAGTACTTC
CASSQGFLAGGYKETQYF
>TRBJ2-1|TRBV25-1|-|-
TGTGCCAGCCGGGAGAGCTCCTACAATGAGCAGTTCTTC
CASRESSYNEQFF
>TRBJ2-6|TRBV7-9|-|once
TGTGCCAATCTTGGAGGGCCAGGGGCCAACGTCCTGACTTTC
CANLGGPGANVLTF
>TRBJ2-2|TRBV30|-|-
TGTGCCTGGACCCCGACAGCTGTTGGGGGGGAGCTGTTTTTT
CAWTPTAVGGELFF
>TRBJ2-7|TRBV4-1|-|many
TGCGCCAGCAGCCCGCAGACAGGCGAGCAGTACTTC
CASSPQTGEQYF
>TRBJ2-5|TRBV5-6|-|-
TGTGCCAGCAGCTTGGGTACGGGCCAAGAGACCCAGTACTTC
CASSLGTGQETQYF
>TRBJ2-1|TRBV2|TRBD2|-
TGTGCCAGCAGTGTAAGAACTAGCGGTAACAATGAGCAGTTCTTC
CASSVRTSGNNEQFF
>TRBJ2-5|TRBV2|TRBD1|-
TGTGCCAGCAGTACGGACAGGGGAGAGACCCAGTACTTC
CASSTDRGETQYF
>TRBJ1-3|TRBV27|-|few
TGTGCCAGCAGTTTATCCCTACAGGGTAGTATCGGAAACACCATATATTTT
CASSLSLQGSIGNTIYF
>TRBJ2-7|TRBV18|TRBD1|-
TGTGCCAGCTCACCAACCTCCGGGACAGGGGGCGCCGAGCAGTACTTC
CASSPTSGTGGAEQYF
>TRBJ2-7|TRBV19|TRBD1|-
TGTGCCTCTACTAGGACAGGGGCGCCCTACGAGCAGTACTTC
CASTRTGAPYEQYF
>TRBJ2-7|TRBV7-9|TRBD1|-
TGTGCCAGCAGCTTAGGAGGCAGGGACAGCGAGCAGTACTTC
CASSLGGRDSEQYF
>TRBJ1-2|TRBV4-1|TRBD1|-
TGCGCCAGCAGCCAAGATTCGACAGGGGAAAGGGGCTACACCTTC
CASSQDSTGERGYTF
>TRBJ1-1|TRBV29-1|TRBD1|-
TGCAGCGTTGAAGATAGGGGACAGACTAAGGCTTTCTTT
CSVEDRGQTKAFF
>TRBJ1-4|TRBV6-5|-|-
TGTGCCAGCAGGCTAGCTAGAACTAATGAAAAACTGTTTTTT
CASRLARTNEKLFF
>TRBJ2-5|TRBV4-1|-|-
TGCGCCAGCAGTCTTACACATTACCCGGGAAAAGAGACCCAGTACTTC
CASSLTHYPGKETQYF
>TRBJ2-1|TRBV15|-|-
TGTGCCACCAGCAGCCCCGGGGAAGTAAGACAGTTCTTC
CATSSPGEVRQFF
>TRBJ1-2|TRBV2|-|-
TGTGCCAGCAGTGGACGGGAGACAGCCTATGGCTACACCTTC
CASSGRETAYGYTF
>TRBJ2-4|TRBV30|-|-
TGTGCCTGGAGCGGAGGGACTCCTGGGATTCAGTACTTC
CAWSGGTPGIQYF
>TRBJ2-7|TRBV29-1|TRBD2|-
TGCAGCGTTGAAGATTCGTCGGGAGGCCTAGGAGGCGAGCAGTACTTC
CSVEDSSGGLGGEQYF
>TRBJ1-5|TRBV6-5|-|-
TGTGCCAGCACCAGCTCCGGGTATCAGCCCCAGCATTTT
CASTSSGYQPQHF